The entry that follows covers one T cell receptor beta chain sequence. Antigen: not known. The data derive from a study of beta chain features in type 1 diabetes. Study conclusions and caveats: It was among patients, rather than healthy donors, that naive, central memory and Treg TCRB repertoires appeared more similar. Unsettled here was the matter of whether HLA type influences TCRB rearrangement. Across all four CD4+ subsets, people with type 1 diabetes showed modestly shorter TCRB CDR3s. Shorter templates may be favored by PCR, equally so in patients and controls.

Sequencing targeted expressed TCRB transcripts, as all isolated RNA had been reverse transcribed. Profiled with immunoSEQ multiplex PCR; TCRdb holds only in-frame clones, not every one. This sample has around 340,000 clones, with roughly 21% found just once. The germline gives CDR1 SQVTM, CDR2 ANQGSEA. The CDR3 has 13 residues. Sequencing was carried out using naive CD4+ T cells from blood. The TCR comes from a woman under 30 in good health. This chain joins TRBV29-1 and TRBJ1-5; D uncertain. CDR3 loop: CSAQWAFNQPQHF. The CDR3 DNA reads TGCAGTGCTCAATGGGCCTTCAATCAGCCCCAGCATTTT.